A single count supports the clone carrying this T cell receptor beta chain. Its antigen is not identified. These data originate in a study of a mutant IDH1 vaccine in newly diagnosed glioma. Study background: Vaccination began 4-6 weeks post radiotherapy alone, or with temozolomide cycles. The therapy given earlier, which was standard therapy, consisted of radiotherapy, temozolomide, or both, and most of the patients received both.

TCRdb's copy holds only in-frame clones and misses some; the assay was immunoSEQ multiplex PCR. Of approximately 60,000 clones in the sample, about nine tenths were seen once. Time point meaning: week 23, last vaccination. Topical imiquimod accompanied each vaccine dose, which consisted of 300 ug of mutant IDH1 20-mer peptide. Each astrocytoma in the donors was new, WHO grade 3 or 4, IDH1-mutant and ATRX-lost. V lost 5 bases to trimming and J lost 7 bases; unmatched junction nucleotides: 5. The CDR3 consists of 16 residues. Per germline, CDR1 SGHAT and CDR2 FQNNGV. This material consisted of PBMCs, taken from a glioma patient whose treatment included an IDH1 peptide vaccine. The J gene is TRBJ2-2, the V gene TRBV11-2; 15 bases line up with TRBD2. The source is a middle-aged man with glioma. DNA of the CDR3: TGTGCCAGCAGCCCCCGGACTAGCGGGAGGGGCGGGGAGCTGTTTTTT. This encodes CASSPRTSGRGGELFF.